These T cell receptor beta chains were read from a single sample in a study of identical twins. TCRdb passed the 5' RACE reads through MiXCR, listing each CDR3 protein once. Among about 260,000 distinct CDR3 sequences listed, 5.5% to 7% were seen once. This same sample was also part of a study on yellow fever vaccine responses in identical twins.

Specimen: memory (CD45RO+) T cells sorted from blood. These receptors all stem from a woman under 30 in good health. CDR3s include the opening cysteine and the closing phenylalanine or tryptophan.

CSVEDQTLRGGTEAFF | TRBJ1-1 | 16 | TRBV29-1
CASSLEPGVGNQPQHF | TRBJ1-5 | 16 | TRBV5-1
CSASTNRVVKNIQYF | TRBJ2-4 | 15 | TRBV20-1
CASSRDGNYGYTF | TRBJ1-2 | 13 | TRBV11-2
CASSLERIARKLETQYF | TRBJ2-5 | 17 | TRBV11-2
CASSKGPQGSTDTQYF | TRBJ2-3 | 16 | TRBV5-1
CASSKTGLPHNEQFF | TRBJ2-1 | 15 | TRBV7-2
CASSDSIDGGKETQYF | TRBJ2-5 | 16 | TRBV6-4
CASSLRLSTGLVSYTEAFF | TRBJ1-1 | 19 | TRBV5-1
CSAREDTSTDTQYF | TRBJ2-3 | 14 | TRBV20-1
CASSSGQGADQPQHF | TRBJ1-5 | 15 | TRBV27
CSARDAGLAGGNTQYF | TRBJ2-3 | 16 | TRBV20-1
CSARVGDRGYEQYF | TRBJ2-7 | 14 | TRBV20-1
CASSLEPGQGGEQFF | TRBJ2-1 | 15 | TRBV5-1
CSASPLPFEDRGRGYGYTF | TRBJ1-2 | 19 | TRBV20-1
CASSYSGTGEAFF | TRBJ1-1 | 13 | TRBV6-5
CASSRTSAYEQYF | TRBJ2-7 | 13 | TRBV6-2/TRBV6-3
CASSFDYLAQYF | TRBJ2-3 | 12 | TRBV5-1
CSAINPIQGVYGYTF | TRBJ1-2 | 15 | TRBV20-1
CASSPLSGPPDTQYF | TRBJ2-3 | 15 | TRBV18
CASSRPTSAPTDTQYF | TRBJ2-3 | 16 | TRBV4-1
CASRLPGSDKNIQYF | TRBJ2-4 | 15 | TRBV2
CASSQLTSGMRETQYF | TRBJ2-5 | 16 | TRBV4-1
CASSERESTGELFF | TRBJ2-2 | 14 | TRBV7-7
CSARDLAGLKLSETQYF | TRBJ2-5 | 17 | TRBV20-1
CASTNGGGYTF | TRBJ1-2 | 11 | TRBV6-4
CASSLAGLAGEEQYF | TRBJ2-7 | 15 | TRBV5-1
CATSDPRGSRINTGELFF | TRBJ2-2 | 18 | TRBV24-1
CASSLETGGAFF | TRBJ1-1 | 12 | TRBV7-9
CASSLNRGGEQYF | TRBJ2-7 | 13 | TRBV5-1
CASSLFGGEDEKLFF | TRBJ1-4 | 15 | TRBV5-5
CATSTSNGTGKETQYF | TRBJ2-5 | 16 | TRBV15
CASSAETGGRTEAFF | TRBJ1-1 | 15 | TRBV5-1
CSARETGVVNYNEQFF | TRBJ2-1 | 16 | TRBV20-1
CASSAGRLGETQYF | TRBJ2-5 | 14 | TRBV2
CSARDLYRGTGELFF | TRBJ2-2 | 15 | TRBV20-1
CSATGQGTYEQYF | TRBJ2-7 | 13 | TRBV20-1
CSVGGLQGSNYGYTF | TRBJ1-2 | 15 | TRBV29-1
CASSQPNRVMDYEQYF | TRBJ2-7 | 16 | TRBV4-1
CASSSDHNEQFF | TRBJ2-1 | 12 | TRBV7-7
CASRPVGGETQYF | TRBJ2-5 | 13 | TRBV7-9
CASSLSPGSPYEQYF | TRBJ2-7 | 15 | TRBV27
CASTVTGHSSYEQYF | TRBJ2-7 | 15 | TRBV6-1
CASSYSLAGGTDTQYF | TRBJ2-3 | 16 | TRBV6-2/TRBV6-3
CATSRSRETQYF | TRBJ2-5 | 12 | TRBV15
CASSYSNHRPNTEAFF | TRBJ1-1 | 16 | TRBV6-5
CASSLVAGGQFNEQFF | TRBJ2-1 | 16 | TRBV27
CASSRGTGIEAFF | TRBJ1-1 | 13 | TRBV12-3/TRBV12-4
CASSVRLAGDTDTQYF | TRBJ2-3 | 16 | TRBV5-1
CASSEGLLQLPNEQFF | TRBJ2-1 | 16 | TRBV9
CATMGTGLRGRSNTGELFF | TRBJ2-2 | 19 | TRBV28
CASSLPGLAGTDTQYF | TRBJ2-3 | 16 | TRBV5-1
CSARERDPAIDTQYF | TRBJ2-3 | 15 | TRBV20-1
CASSQTHLAGPRNEQFF | TRBJ2-1 | 17 | TRBV28
CASSHSAVGTRTGELFF | TRBJ2-2 | 17 | TRBV7-9
CSARGIKYWENTEAFF | TRBJ1-1 | 16 | TRBV20-1
CASTYRVGTEAFF | TRBJ1-1 | 13 | TRBV4-1